A single sample gave rise to the 2 T cell receptor beta chains below, sequenced in a study of T cell responses to AZD1222 COVID-19 vaccine. Produced via immunoSEQ multiplex PCR; TCRdb's table is partial and in-frame only. Altogether about 110,000 clones are present, 80% to 95% being singletons, with the ten largest covering 1.2%. The sample here was peripheral blood, taken on day 0 of AZD1222 vaccination. All receptors derive from an adult in good health.

This rearrangement joins TRBV19 to TRBJ1-5; the match to TRBD1 covers 7 bases. Germline CDR1 is LNHDA and CDR2 is SQIVND (reference sequence). V trimming: 7 bases; J trimming: 0 bases; junction bases outside the gene matches: 6. This CDR3 has 15 amino acids. The CDR3 spells CASTATGTSNQPQHF. The DNA for the CDR3 is TGTGCCAGTACAGCGACAGGGACTAGCAATCAGCCCCAGCATTTT.

This clone was observed a single time. The chain joins TRBV19 to TRBJ2-7; D might be TRBD1 or TRBD2, each matching 5 bases. Trimming left V 1 base short and J 4 bases short, with 8 bases between. Germline loops: CDR1 LNHDA, CDR2 SQIVND (reference sequence). CDR3 length equals 13 residues. CDR3 in DNA: TGTGCCAGTAGTATAGCAGGGAGATACGAGCAGTACTTC. Translated, it gives CASSIAGRYEQYF.